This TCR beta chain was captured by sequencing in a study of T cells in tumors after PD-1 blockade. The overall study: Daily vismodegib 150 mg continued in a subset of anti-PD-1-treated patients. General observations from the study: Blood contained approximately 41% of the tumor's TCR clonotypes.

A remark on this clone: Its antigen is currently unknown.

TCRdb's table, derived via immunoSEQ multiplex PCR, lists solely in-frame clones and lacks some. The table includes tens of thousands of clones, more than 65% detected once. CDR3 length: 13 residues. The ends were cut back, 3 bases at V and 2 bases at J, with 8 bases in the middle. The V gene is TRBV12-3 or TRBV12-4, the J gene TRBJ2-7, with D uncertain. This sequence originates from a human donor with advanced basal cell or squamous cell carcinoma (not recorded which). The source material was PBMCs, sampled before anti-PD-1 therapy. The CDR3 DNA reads TGTGCCAGCAGTTTGCGCACGGCCTACGAGCAGTACTTC. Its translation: CASSLRTAYEQYF.